The 18 T cell receptor beta chains listed next were all sequenced from one sample in a study of T-cell reconstitution after alpha-beta-depleted transplantation in children. Unique molecular identifiers featured in how the TCRbeta library was prepared. TCRdb itself ran the PCR reads through MiXCR, one entry per CDR3 protein. This sample yields 85,000 to 120,000 distinct CDR3 sequences, of which 6% to 9% are seen a single time; about 15% belongs to the top ten. Specimen: PBMCs, collected before TCRalphabeta/CD19-depleted stem cell transplant. The source of these receptors is a boy younger than 10 with acute lymphoblastic leukemia, due to receive a stem cell transplant.

This clonotype was seen at least ten times. The rearrangement uses TRBV20-1 and TRBJ1-5; no clear D gene. Trimming stripped 6 bases from V and 5 bases from J, with 14 bases between. This CDR3 is built from 13 residues. The germline gives CDR1 DFQATT, CDR2 SNEGSKA (reference sequence). The CDR3 nucleotides read TGCAGTGCAACGAGGAAAAACGATCAGCCCCAGCATTTT. It encodes CSATRKNDQPQHF.

This clonotype was seen ten or more times. This chain connects TRBV10-3 to TRBJ2-2; TRBD2 matches 12 bases. Germline V gives CDR1 ENHRY, CDR2 SYGVKD. This CDR3 is built from 17 residues. V was pared by 4 bases and J by 6 bases, with 9 bases of the junction left unmatched. The CDR3: CAISAASGGARAGELFF. DNA for the CDR3: TGTGCCATCAGTGCAGCTAGCGGGGGGGCCAGAGCCGGGGAGCTGTTTTTT.

Ten or more counts support this clonotype. V and J are TRBV10-3 and TRBJ2-7; no firm D call. This CDR3 is built from 10 residues. Germline CDR1 ENHRY, CDR2 SYGVKD. V was shortened by 8 bases and J by 6 bases, with 8 bases between the two germline ends. CDR3 DNA sequence: TGTGCCATCGGAGTGGCCGAGCAGTACTTC. Protein sequence: CAIGVAEQYF.

This clonotype was detected ten times or more. This rearrangement joins TRBV5-1 to TRBJ2-7; 7 bases match TRBD1. Trimming removed 0 bases from V and 3 bases from J; junction bases left unmatched: 3. This CDR3 is 14 amino acids long. The germline V gene encodes CDR1 SGHRS and CDR2 YFSETQ. The CDR3 loop is CASSLGGQNYEQYF. The CDR3 region has the DNA TGCGCCAGCAGCTTGGGGGGACAGAACTACGAGCAGTACTTC.

At least ten counts were recorded for this clonotype. The chain employs TRBV5-1 and TRBJ1-2; a weak D match, TRBD1 (5 bases). Between the trimmed V and J ends, which lost 0 bases and 6 bases, there was a span of 12 bases. Looked up from germline, CDR1 is SGHRS and CDR2 is YFSETQ. This CDR3 is built from 14 residues. The CDR3 loop reads CASSLGQPGHGYTF. DNA of the CDR3: TGCGCCAGCAGCTTGGGACAGCCGGGTCATGGCTACACCTTC.

The chain links TRBV15 to TRBJ1-5, with 8 bases lining up with TRBD1. From germline, CDR1 is LNHNV and CDR2 YYDKDF (reference sequence). The CDR3 contains 13 residues. J gave up 7 bases and V 3 bases, and 2 bases lay outside the gene matches. This chain's CDR3 is CATSRTGVQPQHF. DNA for the CDR3: TGTGCCACCAGCAGGACAGGGGTCCAGCCCCAGCATTTT.

This clonotype was observed at least ten times. The rearrangement links TRBV27 to TRBJ2-2, with D unresolved. Trimming removed 2 bases at V and 6 bases at J, with 4 bases between. CDR1 and CDR2 from the germline V gene are MNHEY and SMNVEV (reference sequence). The CDR3 sequence is 12 residues long. The CDR3 spells CASSLPPGELFF. Here the CDR3 DNA reads TGTGCCAGCAGTTTACCCCCCGGGGAGCTGTTTTTT.

This clonotype was detected many times. The chain's CDR3 is CASSPRTSQETQYF. The CDR3 DNA reads TGTGCCAGCAGCCCACGGACTTCCCAAGAGACCCAGTACTTC. The chain is built from TRBV7-9 and TRBJ2-5, with D possibly matching TRBD2 (5 bases). In germline, CDR1 is SEHNR, CDR2 FQNEAQ (reference sequence). V was clipped by 5 bases and J by 1 base, with 11 bases between them. The CDR3 runs 14 residues.

This clonotype was counted many times. V is TRBV3-1 and J is TRBJ2-7, with D possibly matching TRBD1 (5 bases). The CDR3 runs 16 residues. V dropped 0 bases and J dropped 2 bases, with 14 bases sitting between them. Germline V gene sequence: CDR1 LGHDT, CDR2 YNNKEL (reference sequence). DNA for the CDR3: TGTGCCAGCAGCCAAGATCTGAGACAGTTGACCTACGAGCAGTACTTC. Its protein is CASSQDLRQLTYEQYF.

The CDR3 loop is CASSSTTGGNNEQYF. In DNA form, the CDR3 reads TGTGCCAGCAGCTCGACGACAGGGGGTAACAACGAGCAGTACTTC. The chain links TRBV7-9 to TRBJ2-7; 9 bases are a match to TRBD1. This CDR3 spans 15 amino acids. Unmatched junction bases numbered 9, after V lost 4 bases and J lost 5 bases. Germline lookup yields CDR1 SEHNR and CDR2 FQNEAQ (reference sequence). Using reference TRBV7-9 and TRBJ2-7 for the parts outside the CDR3, the full variable domain is DTGVSQNPRHKITKRGQNVTFRCDPISEHNRLYWYRQTLGQGPEFLTYFQNEAQLEKSRLLSDRFSAERPKGSFSTLEIQRTEQGDSAMYLCASSSTTGGNNEQYFGPGTRLTVT.

The sample holds many counts of this clonotype. The chain employs TRBV3-1 and TRBJ1-1; tentatively, D is TRBD1 (6 bases). Trimming pared 1 base from V and 1 base from J, leaving 13 bases between. Germline lookup yields CDR1 LGHDT and CDR2 YNNKEL (reference sequence). The CDR3 runs 16 residues. The CDR3 bases are TGTGCCAGCAGCCAAGTAGGAGGGGGATCGAACACTGAAGCTTTCTTT. Its translation is CASSQVGGGSNTEAFF.

The V gene is TRBV4-2, the J gene TRBJ2-2; D is possibly TRBD1 or TRBD2 (5 bases each). CDR1 and CDR2 from the germline V gene are LGHNA and YNFKEQ. The CDR3 length is 16 residues. Trimming removed 2 bases at V and 1 base at J, with 11 bases between. CDR3 protein: CASSQTGTVNTGELFF. Written as DNA, the CDR3 is TGTGCCAGCAGCCAAACCGGGACCGTGAACACCGGGGAGCTGTTTTTT.

Ten or more counts support this clonotype. The chain links TRBV6-5 to TRBJ1-2; D uncertain. Trimming stripped 2 bases from V and 8 bases from J, with 9 bases between. The CDR3 extends over 12 amino acids. Germline CDR1 is MNHEY and CDR2 is SVGAGI. The chain's CDR3 is CASSYKGSGYTF. In DNA form, the CDR3 reads TGTGCCAGCAGTTACAAGGGTAGCGGCTACACCTTC.

The chain links TRBV5-1 to TRBJ2-5; weak D call: TRBD2 (5 bases). CDR3 size: 17 residues. The germline V and J ends were trimmed by 0 bases and 0 bases, with 15 bases remaining between them. Germline-derived CDR1 and CDR2 are SGHRS and YFSETQ. CDR3 nucleotide sequence: TGCGCCAGCAGCTTGGCTCCCCCCCGAGGGAACCAAGAGACCCAGTACTTC. This gives the protein CASSLAPPRGNQETQYF.

This clonotype was seen repeatedly, ten times or more. V and J are TRBV5-1 and TRBJ2-2; D call uncertain. The V end was cut by 0 bases, the J end by 3 bases, with 6 bases between. CDR3 length: 14 amino acids. CDR1 and CDR2 (germline): SGHRS, YFSETQ. The CDR3 protein is CASSLEGYTGELFF. The CDR3 DNA reads TGCGCCAGCAGCTTGGAGGGCTACACCGGGGAGCTGTTTTTT.

This clonotype has only a few counts. The chain couples TRBV4-1 to TRBJ2-3; 12 positions match TRBD2. CDR3 length equals 18 residues. CDR1 and CDR2 (germline): MGHRA, YSYEKL. Trimming took 3 bases from V and 0 from J; bases not matched to a gene: 7. The CDR3 protein is CASSHRTSGESSTDTQYF. The CDR3, as DNA: TGCGCCAGCAGCCATCGGACTAGCGGGGAATCTAGCACAGATACGCAGTATTTT.

This clonotype was picked up a small number of times. V and J are TRBV7-6 and TRBJ2-3, with D uncertain. The CDR3 spans 14 residues. V was pared by 5 bases and J by 6 bases, with 15 bases between. Germline CDR1 is SGHVS and CDR2 is FNYEAQ. DNA for the CDR3: TGTGCCAGCAGCCTTGGCGGTCGAGGTGATACGCAGTATTTT. As protein: CASSLGGRGDTQYF.

This clonotype was observed a few times. This chain joins TRBV28 and TRBJ1-1; D unresolved. This CDR3 has 12 amino acids. Trimming left V 4 bases short and J 6 bases short, with 9 bases between. Germline values: CDR1 MDHEN, CDR2 SYDVKM. The CDR3 region is CASSSTRAEAFF. In nucleotides, the CDR3 is TGTGCCAGCAGTTCCACCCGGGCTGAAGCTTTCTTT.